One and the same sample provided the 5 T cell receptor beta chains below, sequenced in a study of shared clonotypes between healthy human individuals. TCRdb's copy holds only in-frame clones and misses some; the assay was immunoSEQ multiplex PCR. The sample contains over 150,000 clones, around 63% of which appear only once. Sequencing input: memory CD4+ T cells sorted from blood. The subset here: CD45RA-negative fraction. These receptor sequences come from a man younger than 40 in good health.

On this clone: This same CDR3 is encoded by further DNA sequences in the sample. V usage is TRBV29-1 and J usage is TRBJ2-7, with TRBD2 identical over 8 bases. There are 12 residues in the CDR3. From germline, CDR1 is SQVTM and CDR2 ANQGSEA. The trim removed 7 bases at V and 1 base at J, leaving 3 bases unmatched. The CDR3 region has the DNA TGCAGCGGGGGACTAGGTTCCTACGAGCAGTACTTC. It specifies CSGGLGSYEQYF.

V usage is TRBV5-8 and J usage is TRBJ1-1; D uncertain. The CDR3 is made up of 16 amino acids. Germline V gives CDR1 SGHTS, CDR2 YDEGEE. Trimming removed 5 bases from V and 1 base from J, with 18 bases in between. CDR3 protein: CASRFGGLLRNTEAFF. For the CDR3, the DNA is TGTGCCAGCAGATTCGGTGGGTTGCTCCGGAACACTGAAGCTTTCTTT.

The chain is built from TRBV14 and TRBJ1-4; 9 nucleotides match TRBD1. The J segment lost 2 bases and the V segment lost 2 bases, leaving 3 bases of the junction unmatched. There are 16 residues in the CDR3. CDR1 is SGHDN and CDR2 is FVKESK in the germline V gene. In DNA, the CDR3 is TGTGCCAGCAGCCAATGGACAGGGGCTACTAATGAAAAACTGTTTTTT. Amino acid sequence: CASSQWTGATNEKLFF.

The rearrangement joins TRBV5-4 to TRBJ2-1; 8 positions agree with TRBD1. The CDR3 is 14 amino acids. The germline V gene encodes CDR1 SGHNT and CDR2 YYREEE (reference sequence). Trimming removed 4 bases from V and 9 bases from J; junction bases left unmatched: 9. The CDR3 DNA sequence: TGTGCCAGCAGCACCTCCGGGACAGGTCTTGAGCAGTTCTTC. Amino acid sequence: CASSTSGTGLEQFF.

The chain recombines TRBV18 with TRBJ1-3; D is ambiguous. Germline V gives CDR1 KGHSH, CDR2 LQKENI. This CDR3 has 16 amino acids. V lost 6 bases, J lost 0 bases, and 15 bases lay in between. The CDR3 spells CASSPTASISGNTIYF. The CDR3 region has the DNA TGTGCCAGCTCCCCCACGGCCAGCATCTCTGGAAACACCATATATTTT.